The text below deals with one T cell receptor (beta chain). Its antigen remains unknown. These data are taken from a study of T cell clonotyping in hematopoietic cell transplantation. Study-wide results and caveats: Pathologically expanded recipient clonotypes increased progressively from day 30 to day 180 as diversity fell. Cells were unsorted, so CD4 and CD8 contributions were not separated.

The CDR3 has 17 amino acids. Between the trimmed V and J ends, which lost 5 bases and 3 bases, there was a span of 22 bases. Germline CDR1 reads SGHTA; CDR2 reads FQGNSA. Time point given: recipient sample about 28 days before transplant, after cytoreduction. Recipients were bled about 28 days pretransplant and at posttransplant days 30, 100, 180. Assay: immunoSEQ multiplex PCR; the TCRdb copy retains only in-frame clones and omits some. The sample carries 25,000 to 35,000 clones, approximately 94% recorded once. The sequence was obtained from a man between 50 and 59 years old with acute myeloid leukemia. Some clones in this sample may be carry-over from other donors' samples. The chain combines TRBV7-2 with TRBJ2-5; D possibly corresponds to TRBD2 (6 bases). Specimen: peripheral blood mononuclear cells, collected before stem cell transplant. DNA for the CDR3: TGTGCCAGCAGCCCCTCCGGCAGGGCGGGGAGAGAAGAGACCCAGTACTTC. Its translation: CASSPSGRAGREETQYF.